This T cell receptor (beta chain) was documented in a study of cytomegalovirus exposure and HLA in healthy donors. Trimming at V came to 5 bases and at J to 1 base, leaving 4 bases not matched to a gene. The CDR3 totals 14 residues. The germline V gene has CDR1 MNHEY and CDR2 SVGAGI. The PCR made use of 60 Vbeta and 13 Jbeta primers. TCRdb keeps only in-frame clones here, not all; method: immunoSEQ multiplex PCR. Seen here are 150,000 to 200,000 clones, approximately 11% observed once, and the top ten hold more than 7%. This TCR derives from a man between 50 and 59 years old in good health and CMV-seropositive. The chain employs TRBV6-5 and TRBJ2-5; 7 bases are a match to TRBD1. Sequences were obtained from PBMCs. The CDR3 region is CASSNNRGQETQYF. CDR3 nucleotide sequence: TGTGCCAGCAGTAATAACAGGGGCCAAGAGACCCAGTACTTC.